The clone carrying this TCR beta chain was counted ten times or more. Its antigen is unidentified. This CDR3 has 16 amino acids. The germline V gene encodes CDR1 DFQATT and CDR2 SNEGSKA (reference sequence). The J segment lost 5 bases and the V segment lost 6 bases, leaving 18 bases of the junction unmatched. The sample belongs to a study of neurological immune-mediated disorders. Study observations and caveats: Across subjects, expanded clones had no CDR3 amino acid sequences in common, pointing to private repertoires in all groups.

The authors produced cDNA by 5'RACE using 10-nucleotide random UMIs. Over 200 million TCR-beta sequences, together covering 15-18 subjects, were produced by every individual sequencing run that was carried out. TCRdb re-derived calls from the 5' RACE reads in MiXCR, one entry per CDR3 protein. The sample yields roughly 49,000 distinct CDR3 sequences, roughly 13% seen once. As to time point: longitudinal time-point 2. This TCR came from a male donor with HTLV-1-associated myelopathy (HAM/TSP). This chain connects TRBV20-1 to TRBJ1-2, with TRBD1 matching 7 bases. The source material was PBMCs. The CDR3 DNA follows: TGCAGTGCAAGCCCATACCTAGGGGACAGCGAGTATGGCTACACCTTC. Translated: CSASPYLGDSEYGYTF.